Presented here are 6 T cell receptor beta chains from one specimen sequenced in a study of Ad26.COV2.S vaccination and SARS-CoV-2 variants. Treatment specified: some 20 received Ad26.COV2.S at low or high dose, single or two shots; five or six received placebo; per-sample allocation not given. Following the first vaccine or placebo injection, samples were taken on day 63. Repertoires were generated with immunoSEQ multiplex PCR, while TCRdb's copy carries only in-frame clones and drops some. The sample lists a few hundred thousand clones, about 90% occurring once. Specimen: peripheral blood, collected in a trial of Ad26.COV2.S vaccine versus placebo. The receptors come from a person between 18 and 65 years old who received the Ad26.COV2.S COVID-19 vaccine or a placebo.

CDR3 protein: CASSFGQINTEAFF. The CDR3 nucleotides read TGTGCCAGCAGTTTCGGCCAGATCAACACTGAAGCTTTCTTT. J is TRBJ1-1 and V is TRBV27, with D uncertain. Germline V gives CDR1 MNHEY, CDR2 SMNVEV (reference sequence). There are 14 residues in the CDR3. Between the trimmed V and J ends, which lost 3 bases and 2 bases, there was a span of 10 bases.

CDR3 amino acids: CASSLPGQTMNTEAFF. In nucleotides, the CDR3 is TGTGCCAGCAGCTTGCCGGGACAGACCATGAACACTGAAGCTTTCTTT. V and J are TRBV5-6 and TRBJ1-1, with TRBD1 matching 7 bases. Trimming cost V 1 base and J 0 bases; bases outside gene matches: 6. This CDR3 comprises 16 residues. Germline values: CDR1 SGHDT, CDR2 YYEEEE.

The CDR3 coding sequence is TGTGCCAGCAGCCAAGATCTTCCCCTACTCCCATACGAGCAGTACTTC. It translates to CASSQDLPLLPYEQYF. This sequence joins TRBV3-1 (or the pseudogene TRBV3-2) and TRBJ2-7; D is unresolved. Per germline, CDR1 LGHDT and CDR2 YNNKEL (reference sequence). The CDR3 is made up of 16 amino acids. V was cut by 0 bases and J by 4 bases, with 16 bases left in between.

The J gene is TRBJ2-6, the V gene TRBV7-8, with D possibly matching TRBD2 (6 bases). The CDR3 runs 18 residues. Germline loops: CDR1 SGHVS, CDR2 FQNEAQ. V lost 5 bases to trimming and J lost 0 bases, with 17 bases between them. DNA of the CDR3: TGTGCCAGCAGCCCCGGACTAAGCGCCAACTCTGGGGCCAACGTCCTGACTTTC. Translation: CASSPGLSANSGANVLTF.

The V call is TRBV7-8, the J call TRBJ2-7; TRBD2 aligns across 14 bases. This CDR3 comprises 17 residues. Germline values: CDR1 SGHVS, CDR2 FQNEAQ. Trimming took 3 bases from V and 6 from J; bases not matched to a gene: 10. The DNA for the CDR3 is TGTGCCAGCAGCTTGAGGTGGGGACTAGCGGGAGAGGGCGAGCAGTACTTC. Translation gives CASSLRWGLAGEGEQYF.

The chain recombines TRBV19 with TRBJ2-3, with 8 nucleotides matching TRBD1. V dropped 6 bases and J dropped 0; count of bases not matched to a gene: 5. The CDR3 sequence is 15 residues long. Germline V CDR1 and CDR2: LNHDA, SQIVND (reference sequence). The CDR3 reads CASRIQGGSTDTQYF. The CDR3 coding sequence is TGTGCCAGTAGGATACAGGGGGGCAGCACAGATACGCAGTATTTT.